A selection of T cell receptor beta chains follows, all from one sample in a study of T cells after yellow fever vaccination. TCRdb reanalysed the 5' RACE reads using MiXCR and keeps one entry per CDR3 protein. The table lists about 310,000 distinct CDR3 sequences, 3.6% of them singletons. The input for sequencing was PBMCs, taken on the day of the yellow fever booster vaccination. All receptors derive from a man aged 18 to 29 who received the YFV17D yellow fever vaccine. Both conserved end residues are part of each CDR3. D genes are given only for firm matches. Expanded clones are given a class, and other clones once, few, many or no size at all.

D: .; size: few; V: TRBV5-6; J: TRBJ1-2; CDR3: CASSKQGLGGYTF; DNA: TGTGCCAGCAGCAAACAGGGTCTCGGTGGCTACACCTTC
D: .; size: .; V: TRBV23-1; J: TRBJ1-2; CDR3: CASSLRVWGYTF; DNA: TGCGCCAGCAGTCTGAGGGTTTGGGGCTACACCTTC
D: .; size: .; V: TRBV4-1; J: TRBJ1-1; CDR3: CASRRHHRDPGATEAFF; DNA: TGCGCCAGCAGACGACACCACCGGGACCCAGGGGCAACTGAAGCTTTCTTT
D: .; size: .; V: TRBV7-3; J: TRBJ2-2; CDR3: CASSLPGAGELFF; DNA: TGTGCCAGCAGCTTACCAGGCGCCGGGGAGCTGTTTTTT
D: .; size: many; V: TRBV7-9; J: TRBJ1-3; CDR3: CASSLVAIPHSGNTIYF; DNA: TGTGCCAGCAGCTTAGTTGCCATTCCCCACTCTGGAAACACCATATATTTT
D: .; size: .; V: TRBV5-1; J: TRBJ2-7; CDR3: CASSFDRHSYEQYF; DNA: TGCGCCAGCAGCTTTGACAGACACTCCTACGAGCAGTACTTC
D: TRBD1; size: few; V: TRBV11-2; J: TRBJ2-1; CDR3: CASSLYRGNNEQFF; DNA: TGTGCCAGCAGCTTATACAGGGGAAACAATGAGCAGTTCTTC
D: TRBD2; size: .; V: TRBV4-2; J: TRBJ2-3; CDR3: CASSQEGGSYTDTQYF; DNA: TGTGCCAGCAGCCAAGAAGGCGGGAGCTACACAGATACGCAGTATTTT
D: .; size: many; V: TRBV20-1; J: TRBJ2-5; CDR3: CSAREGVAETQYF; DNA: TGCAGTGCTAGGGAGGGGGTGGCCGAGACCCAGTACTTC
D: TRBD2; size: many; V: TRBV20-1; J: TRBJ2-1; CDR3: CSAGPLAGRYNEQFF; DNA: TGCAGTGCTGGACCTCTAGCGGGGCGGTACAATGAGCAGTTCTTC
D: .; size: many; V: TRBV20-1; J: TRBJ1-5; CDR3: CSARGAADQPQHF; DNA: TGCAGTGCCCGAGGGGCGGCCGATCAGCCCCAGCATTTT
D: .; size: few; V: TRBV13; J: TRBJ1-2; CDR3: CASSSEHRVDYGYTF; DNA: TGTGCCAGCAGCAGTGAACACAGGGTTGACTATGGCTACACCTTC
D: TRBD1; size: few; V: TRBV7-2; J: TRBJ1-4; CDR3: CASSFGQGVSTNEKLFF; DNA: TGTGCCAGCAGCTTCGGACAGGGGGTATCAACTAATGAAAAACTGTTTTTT
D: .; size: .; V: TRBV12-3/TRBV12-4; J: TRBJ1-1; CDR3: CASSLIGGVAEAFF; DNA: TGTGCCAGCAGTTTAATTGGGGGAGTGGCTGAAGCTTTCTTT
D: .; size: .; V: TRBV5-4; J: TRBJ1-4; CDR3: CASSLAGKLFF; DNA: TGTGCCAGCAGCTTGGCAGGGAAACTGTTTTTT
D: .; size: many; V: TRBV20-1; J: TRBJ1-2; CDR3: CSARSQAEGYTF; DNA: TGCAGTGCTAGAAGCCAGGCAGAGGGCTACACCTTC
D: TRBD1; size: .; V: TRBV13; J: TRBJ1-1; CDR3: CASSLTGQASEAFF; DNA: TGTGCCAGCAGCTTAACCGGACAGGCGAGTGAAGCTTTCTTT
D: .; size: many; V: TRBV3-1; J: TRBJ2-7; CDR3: CASSPSAGEQYF; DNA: TGTGCCAGCAGCCCGTCGGCGGGTGAGCAGTACTTC
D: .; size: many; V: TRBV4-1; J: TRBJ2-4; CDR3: CASSQVEARVIQYF; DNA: TGCGCCAGCAGCCAAGTAGAGGCCCGGGTCATTCAGTACTTC
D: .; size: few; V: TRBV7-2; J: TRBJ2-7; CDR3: CASSPQGGGRTPYEQYF; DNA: TGTGCCAGCAGCCCTCAGGGAGGCGGCAGGACCCCCTACGAGCAGTACTTC
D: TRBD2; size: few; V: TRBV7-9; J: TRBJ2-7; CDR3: CASSSRSGLAYEQYF; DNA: TGTGCCAGCAGCTCTCGGTCGGGACTAGCATACGAGCAGTACTTC
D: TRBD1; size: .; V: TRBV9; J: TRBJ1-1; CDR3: CASSGDRTEAFF; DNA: TGTGCCAGCAGTGGGGACAGGACTGAAGCTTTCTTT
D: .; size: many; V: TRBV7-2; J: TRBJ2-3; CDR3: CASSLTAPDTQYF; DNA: TGTGCCAGCAGCTTAACAGCCCCAGATACGCAGTATTTT
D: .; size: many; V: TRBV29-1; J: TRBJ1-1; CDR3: CSVGGGVLNTEAFF; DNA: TGCAGCGTTGGTGGTGGCGTACTGAACACTGAAGCTTTCTTT
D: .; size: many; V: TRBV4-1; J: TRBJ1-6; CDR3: CASSQEESKRTPLHF; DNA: TGCGCCAGCAGCCAAGAGGAGTCGAAGCGTACACCCCTCCACTTT
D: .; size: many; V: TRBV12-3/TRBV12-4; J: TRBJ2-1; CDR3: CASSLLSSSYNEQFF; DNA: TGTGCCAGCAGTTTGCTCTCGAGCTCCTACAATGAGCAGTTCTTC
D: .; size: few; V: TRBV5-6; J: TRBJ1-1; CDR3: CASSQKERTEAFF; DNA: TGTGCCAGCAGTCAAAAAGAGCGCACTGAAGCTTTCTTT
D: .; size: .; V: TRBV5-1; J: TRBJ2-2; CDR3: CASSLGRRKNTGELFF; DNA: TGCGCCAGCAGCTTGGGGCGACGGAAGAACACCGGGGAGCTGTTTTTT
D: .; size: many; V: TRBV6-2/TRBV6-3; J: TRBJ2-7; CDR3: CASSYGWNEQYF; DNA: TGTGCCAGCAGTTACGGGTGGAACGAGCAGTACTTC
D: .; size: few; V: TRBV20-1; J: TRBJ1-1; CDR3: CSGSWGSTNTEAFF; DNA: TGCAGTGGGAGCTGGGGATCAACGAACACTGAAGCTTTCTTT
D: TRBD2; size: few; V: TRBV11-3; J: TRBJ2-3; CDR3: CASSLGFLGQPGGDTQYF; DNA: TGTGCCAGCAGCTTAGGATTTCTAGGGCAGCCGGGAGGAGATACGCAGTATTTT
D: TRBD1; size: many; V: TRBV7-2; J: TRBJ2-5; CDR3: CASSFRNLGGRGPQETQYF; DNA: TGTGCCAGCAGCTTTAGGAACCTCGGGGGCAGGGGGCCCCAAGAGACCCAGTACTTC
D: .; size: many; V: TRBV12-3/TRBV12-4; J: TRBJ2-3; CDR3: CASSLFLTPTDTQYF; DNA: TGTGCCAGCAGTTTATTTCTAACACCCACAGATACGCAGTATTTT
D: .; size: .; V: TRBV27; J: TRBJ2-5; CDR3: CASSQVPGVLGGETQYF; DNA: TGTGCCAGCAGTCAAGTGCCCGGGGTCCTAGGGGGGGAGACCCAGTACTTC
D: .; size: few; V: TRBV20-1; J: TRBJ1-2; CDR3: CSAGPRGDYGYTF; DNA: TGCAGTGCCGGCCCGCGGGGCGACTATGGCTACACCTTC
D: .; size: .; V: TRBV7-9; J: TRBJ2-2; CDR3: CASSGRTNTGELFF; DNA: TGTGCCAGCAGCGGGAGGACGAACACCGGGGAGCTGTTTTTT
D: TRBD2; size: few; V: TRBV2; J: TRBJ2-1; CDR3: CASSKLLAGRLREQFF; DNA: TGTGCCAGCAGTAAGTTACTAGCGGGGCGTCTCCGAGAGCAGTTCTTC
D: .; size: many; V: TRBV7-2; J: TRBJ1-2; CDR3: CASSFGLGLTLGYTF; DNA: TGTGCCAGCAGCTTCGGGCTCGGCTTGACGCTAGGCTACACCTTC
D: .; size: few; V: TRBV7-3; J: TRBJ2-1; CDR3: CASSLSRETSTRQFF; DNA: TGTGCCAGCAGCTTATCGCGTGAGACCTCCACCCGCCAGTTCTTC
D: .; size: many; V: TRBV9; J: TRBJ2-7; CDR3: CASSVGDWTYEQYF; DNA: TGTGCCAGCAGCGTAGGGGATTGGACCTACGAGCAGTACTTC
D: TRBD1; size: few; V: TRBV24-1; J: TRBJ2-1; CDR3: CATSSAPGQGDHEQFF; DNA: TGTGCCACCAGTAGTGCCCCGGGACAGGGTGACCATGAGCAGTTCTTC
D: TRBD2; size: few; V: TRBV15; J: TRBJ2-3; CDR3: CATSRESSGGYTDTQYF; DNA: TGTGCCACCAGCAGAGAATCGAGCGGGGGGTACACAGATACGCAGTATTTT